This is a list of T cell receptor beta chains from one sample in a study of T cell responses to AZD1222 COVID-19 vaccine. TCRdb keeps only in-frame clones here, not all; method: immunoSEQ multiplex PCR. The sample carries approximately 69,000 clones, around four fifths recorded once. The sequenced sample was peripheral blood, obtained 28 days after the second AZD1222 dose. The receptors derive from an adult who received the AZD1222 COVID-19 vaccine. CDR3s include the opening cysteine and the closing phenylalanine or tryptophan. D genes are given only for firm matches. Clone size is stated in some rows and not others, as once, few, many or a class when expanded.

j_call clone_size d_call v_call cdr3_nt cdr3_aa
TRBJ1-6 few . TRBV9 TGTGCCAGCAGCGTAGGTCTGGGGATAGGGTCACCCCTCCACTTT CASSVGLGIGSPLHF
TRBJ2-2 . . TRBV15 TGTGCCACCAGCCCCCGTTTCGGGGAGAACACCGGGGAGCTGTTTTTT CATSPRFGENTGELFF
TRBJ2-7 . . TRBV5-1 TGCGCCAGCAGCGCGTCCGGGACAATGTACGAGCAGTACTTC CASSASGTMYEQYF
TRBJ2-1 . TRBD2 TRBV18 TGTGCCAGCTCACCCCCGGGACTAGCGGGGGGGGATGAGCAGTTCTTC CASSPPGLAGGDEQFF
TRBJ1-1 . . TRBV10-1 TGCGCCAGCAGTGAGTCAGGAGGGTCTGAAGCTTTCTTT CASSESGGSEAFF
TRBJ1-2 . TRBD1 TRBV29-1 TGCAGCGTTGCCGACAGGGGGGCTGGCTACACCTTC CSVADRGAGYTF
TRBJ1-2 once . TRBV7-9 TGTGCCAGCAGCTTCGGGGGCGACCCTATCTATGGCTACACCTTC CASSFGGDPIYGYTF
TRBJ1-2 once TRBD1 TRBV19 TGTGCCAGTAGTATACCTCGACAGGGTACCCCCTATGGCTACACCTTC CASSIPRQGTPYGYTF
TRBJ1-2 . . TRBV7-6 TGTGCCAGCAGCTTCGGACCGACCGAACTGGGTGGCTACACCTTC CASSFGPTELGGYTF
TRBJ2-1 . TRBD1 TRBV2 TGTGCCAGCATAGGGGGCAGGGTCTACAATGAGCAGTTCTTC CASIGGRVYNEQFF
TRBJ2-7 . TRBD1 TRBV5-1 TGCGCCAGCAGCCCGGGTTGGGCAGGGGGCGACGAGCAGTACTTC CASSPGWAGGDEQYF
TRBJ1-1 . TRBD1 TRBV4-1 TGCGCCAGCAGCCAAGGAAGGGACAGGGCCACTGAAGCTTTCTTT CASSQGRDRATEAFF
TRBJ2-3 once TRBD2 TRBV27 TGTGCCAGCAGTCTGGGACTAGCGGCTGGCAACACAGATACGCAGTATTTT CASSLGLAAGNTDTQYF
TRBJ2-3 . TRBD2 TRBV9 TGTGCCAGCAGCCGATCTCTAGCGGGCGTCACAGATACGCAGTATTTT CASSRSLAGVTDTQYF
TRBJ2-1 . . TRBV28 TGTGCCAGCAGTCATGCGGTGGGGCGCTCCTACAATGAGCAGTTCTTC CASSHAVGRSYNEQFF
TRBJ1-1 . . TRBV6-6 TGTGCCAGCAGTGCCGTGAACACTGAAGCTTTCTTT CASSAVNTEAFF
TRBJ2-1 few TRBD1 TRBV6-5 TGTGCCAGCTGCCTCAGCGGGACAGGGTTGAATGAGCAGTTCTTC CASCLSGTGLNEQFF
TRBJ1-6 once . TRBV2 TGTGCCAGCAGTATACAGGGTCCCTCCTATAATTCACCCCTCCACTTT CASSIQGPSYNSPLHF
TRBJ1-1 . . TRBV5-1 TGCGCCAGCAGCTTGGGGCCTGGGACTGAAGCTTTCTTT CASSLGPGTEAFF
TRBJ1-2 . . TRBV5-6 TGTGCCAGCAGCTTGGTAGTAACTATGGGCTACACCTTC CASSLVVTMGYTF
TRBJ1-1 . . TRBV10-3 TGTGCCACCTGCGGAGGGGGAATGAACACTGAAGCTTTCTTT CATCGGGMNTEAFF
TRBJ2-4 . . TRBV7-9 TGTGCCAGCAGCTTAATCAGGACGGGGGAGGACATTCAGTACTTC CASSLIRTGEDIQYF
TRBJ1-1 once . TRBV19 TGTGCCAGTAGTAGGGGGGTCGAAGCTTTCTTT CASSRGVEAFF
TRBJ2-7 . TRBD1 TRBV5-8 TGTGCCAGCAGCTTGGGGCCAGGGGGCTCCTACGAGCAGTACTTC CASSLGPGGSYEQYF
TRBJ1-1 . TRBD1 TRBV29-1 TGCAGCGTTTCGGTCCAGGGGGGAACTGAAGCTTTCTTT CSVSVQGGTEAFF
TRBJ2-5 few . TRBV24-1 TGTGCCACCAGTGATGGACCTCAAGAGACCCAGTACTTC CATSDGPQETQYF
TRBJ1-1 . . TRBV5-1 TGCGCCAGCAGCTCGAAAGGGGACACTGAAGCTTTCTTT CASSSKGDTEAFF
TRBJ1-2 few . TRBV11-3 TGTGCCAGCAGCTTTGACAGGTCCGATGGCTACACCTTC CASSFDRSDGYTF
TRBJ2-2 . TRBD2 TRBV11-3 TGTGCCAGCAGCTTCGCGGGGGGGAGCACCGGGGAGCTGTTTTTT CASSFAGGSTGELFF
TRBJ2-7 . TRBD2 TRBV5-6 TGTGCCAGCAGCGCGGCGGGGAGGGGATCCCCCTACGAGCAGTACTTC CASSAAGRGSPYEQYF
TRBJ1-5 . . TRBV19 TGTGCCAGTAGTATAAGGCGGAATCAGCCCCAGCATTTT CASSIRRNQPQHF
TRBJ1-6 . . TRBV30 TGTGCCTGGAGTCCCGATGGTAATTCACCCCTCCACTTT CAWSPDGNSPLHF
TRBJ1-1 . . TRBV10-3 TGTGCCATCAAGGAGGGGTGGGACACTGAAGCTTTCTTT CAIKEGWDTEAFF
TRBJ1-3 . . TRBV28 TGTGCCAGCAGTCCGAGGGGGGGCGGAAACACCATATATTTT CASSPRGGGNTIYF
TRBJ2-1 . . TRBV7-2 TGTGCCAGCAGCTTAGGAATCGGTGCCTACAATGAGCAGTTCTTC CASSLGIGAYNEQFF
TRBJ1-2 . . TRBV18 TGTGCCAGCTCACCACCTTCAGTTCTTAGCTACACCTTC CASSPPSVLSYTF
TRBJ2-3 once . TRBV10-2 TGCGCCAGCAGTGAGTCGAATCTTGGACCCCCCACAGATACGCAGTATTTT CASSESNLGPPTDTQYF
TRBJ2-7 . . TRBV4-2 TGTGCCAGCAGCCAAGATCCGAGCACCGAGCAGTACTTC CASSQDPSTEQYF
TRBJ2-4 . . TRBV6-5 TGTGCCAGCAGTTACTCGTCAGGGCCCAAAAACATTCAGTACTTC CASSYSSGPKNIQYF
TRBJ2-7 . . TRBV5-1 TGCGCCAGCAGCCTCACCGCGATGGGAGCTGGGGAGCAGTACTTC CASSLTAMGAGEQYF
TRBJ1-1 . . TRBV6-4 TGTGCCAGCAGTGAAGGGGGAGTGGGCATGAACACTGAAGCTTTCTTT CASSEGGVGMNTEAFF
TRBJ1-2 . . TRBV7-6 TGTGCCAGCAGCGAAGACAGATATGGCTACACCTTC CASSEDRYGYTF
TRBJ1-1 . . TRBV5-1 TGCGCCAGCAGCTCAGCAGGGAAAACCAAGAACACTGAAGCTTTCTTT CASSSAGKTKNTEAFF
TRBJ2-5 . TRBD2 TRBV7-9 TGTGCCAGCAGGTCGGGTGGCGGGAGTTATATTGAGTACTTC CASRSGGGSYIEYF
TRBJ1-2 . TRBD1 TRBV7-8 TGTGCCAGCAGCTTAGAATCCAGGGGGCTGGATGGCTACACCTTC CASSLESRGLDGYTF
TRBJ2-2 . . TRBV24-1 TGTGCCACCAGTGATACGGACTACACCGGGGAGCTGTTTTTT CATSDTDYTGELFF
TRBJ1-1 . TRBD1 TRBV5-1 TGCGCCAGCAGCTATGCCCCCCCGGGACAGGGGGCTATGACTGAAGCTTTCTTT CASSYAPPGQGAMTEAFF
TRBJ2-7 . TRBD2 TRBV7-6 TGTGCCAGCAGCTTTGGAACTAGCGGGGGGGCGGAGGCCTACGAGCAGTACTTC CASSFGTSGGAEAYEQYF
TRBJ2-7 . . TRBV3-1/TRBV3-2 TGTGCCAGCAGCCCCCGTGGGACTGAAGTCGAGCAGTACTTC CASSPRGTEVEQYF
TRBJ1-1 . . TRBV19 TGTGCCAGTACCTCAACTATAATGACTGAAGCTTTCTTT CASTSTIMTEAFF
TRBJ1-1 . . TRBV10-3 TGTGCCATCAGTGAGTCGGGGGTGCTCACTGAAGCTTTCTTT CAISESGVLTEAFF
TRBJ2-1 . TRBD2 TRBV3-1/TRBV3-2 TGTGCCAGCAGCCAAGGCGGGAGCTCCTACAATGAGCAGTTCTTC CASSQGGSSYNEQFF
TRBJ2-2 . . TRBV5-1 TGCGCCAGCAGCTTCACTAGCATGTTCGCCGGGGAGCTGTTTTTT CASSFTSMFAGELFF
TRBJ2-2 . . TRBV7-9 TGTGCCAGCAGCCAAACAGGGAGACGCGGGGAGCTGTTTTTT CASSQTGRRGELFF
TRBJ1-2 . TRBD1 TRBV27 TGTGCCAGCAGTTTGACGGACAGGGGTTTGAGCGGCTACACCTTC CASSLTDRGLSGYTF
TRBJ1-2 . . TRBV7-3 TGTGCCAGCAGCTTAACGGACGAGGTTTTGGGAGGCTACACCTTC CASSLTDEVLGGYTF
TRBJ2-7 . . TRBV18 TGTGCCAGCTCACCCTACAGGGACAAGAACGAGCAGTACTTC CASSPYRDKNEQYF
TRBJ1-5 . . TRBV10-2 TGCGCCAGCAGGGCCAGGGGCGGCAATCAGCCCCAGCATTTT CASRARGGNQPQHF
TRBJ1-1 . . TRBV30 TGTGCCTGGGGACAGACACGGTCTGAAGCTTTCTTT CAWGQTRSEAFF
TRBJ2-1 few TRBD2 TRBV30 TGTGCCTGCGCCCTCGGAAGGCTAGCGGGAGAAGCTTACAATGAGCAGTTCTTC CACALGRLAGEAYNEQFF